A single TCR beta chain is shown here with its context. This sample is part of a study of cytomegalovirus exposure and HLA in healthy donors. Both 60 Vbeta primers and 13 Jbeta primers went into the PCR. Profiling relied on immunoSEQ multiplex PCR, and the TCRdb table lists in-frame clones only, not all of them. The data show about 130,000 clones, around three quarters seen once. The CDR3 spans 21 residues. V was clipped by 4 bases and J by 1 base; unmatched bases: 19. Germline V gives CDR1 PRHDT, CDR2 FYEKMQ (reference sequence). V gene TRBV13 combines with J gene TRBJ2-3; the match to TRBD2 covers 11 bases. Sequences were obtained from PBMCs. The receptor was derived from a man in his forties in good health and CMV-seronegative. DNA of the CDR3: TGTGCCAGCAGCTCAACACCCGGGACTAGCGGAAACTCGCGGGGCACAGATACGCAGTATTTT. Translated: CASSSTPGTSGNSRGTDTQYF.